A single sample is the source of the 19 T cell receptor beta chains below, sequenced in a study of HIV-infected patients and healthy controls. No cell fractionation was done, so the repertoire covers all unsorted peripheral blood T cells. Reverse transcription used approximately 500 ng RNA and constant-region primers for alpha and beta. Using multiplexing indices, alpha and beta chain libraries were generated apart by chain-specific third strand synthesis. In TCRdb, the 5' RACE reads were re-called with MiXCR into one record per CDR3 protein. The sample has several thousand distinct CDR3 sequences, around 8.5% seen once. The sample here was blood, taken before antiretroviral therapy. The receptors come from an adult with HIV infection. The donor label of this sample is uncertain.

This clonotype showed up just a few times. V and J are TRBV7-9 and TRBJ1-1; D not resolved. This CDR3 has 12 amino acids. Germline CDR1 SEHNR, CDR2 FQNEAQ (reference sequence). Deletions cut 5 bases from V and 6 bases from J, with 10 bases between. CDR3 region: CASSRTVSEAFF. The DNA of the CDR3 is TGTGCCAGCAGCCGGACGGTTTCTGAAGCTTTCTTT.

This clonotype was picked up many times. CDR3 residues: CASSQDPTGGEKLFF. The CDR3 DNA is TGCGCCAGCAGCCAAGATCCAACAGGGGGAGAAAAACTGTTTTTT. The rearrangement links TRBV4-1 to TRBJ1-4; 8 bases line up with TRBD1. The V gene end was trimmed by 0 bases and the J gene end by 8 bases; junction bases not matched to a gene: 5. CDR3 length: 15 amino acids. In germline, CDR1 is MGHRA, CDR2 YSYEKL.

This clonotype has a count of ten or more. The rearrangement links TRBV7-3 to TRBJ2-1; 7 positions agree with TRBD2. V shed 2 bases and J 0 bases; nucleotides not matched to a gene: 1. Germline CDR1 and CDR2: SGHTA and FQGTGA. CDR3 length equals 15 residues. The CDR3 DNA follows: TGTGCCAGCAGCTTAGGGGGGGGCTCCTACAATGAGCAGTTCTTC. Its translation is CASSLGGGSYNEQFF.

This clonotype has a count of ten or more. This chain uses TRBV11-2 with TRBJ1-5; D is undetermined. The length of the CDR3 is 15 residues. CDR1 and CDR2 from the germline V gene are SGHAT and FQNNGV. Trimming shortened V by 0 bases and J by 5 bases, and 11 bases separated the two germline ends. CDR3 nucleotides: TGTGCCAGCAGCTTAGATATGGGTCAGGATCAGCCCCAGCATTTT. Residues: CASSLDMGQDQPQHF.

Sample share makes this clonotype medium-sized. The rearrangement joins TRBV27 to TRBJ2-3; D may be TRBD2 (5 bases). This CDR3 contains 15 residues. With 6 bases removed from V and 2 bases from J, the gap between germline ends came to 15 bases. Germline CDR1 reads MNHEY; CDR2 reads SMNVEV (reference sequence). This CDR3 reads CASSPSRLPTDTQYF. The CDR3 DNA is TGTGCCAGCAGCCCTTCCAGACTACCCACAGATACGCAGTATTTT.

The CDR3 region is CSVEEKDGYGYTF. The CDR3 coding sequence is TGCAGCGTTGAAGAGAAGGATGGCTATGGCTACACCTTC. J is TRBJ1-2 and V is TRBV29-1; no clear D. Germline values: CDR1 SQVTM, CDR2 ANQGSEA. V lost 0 bases and J 4 bases, leaving 9 bases between the germline ends. CDR3 size: 13 residues.

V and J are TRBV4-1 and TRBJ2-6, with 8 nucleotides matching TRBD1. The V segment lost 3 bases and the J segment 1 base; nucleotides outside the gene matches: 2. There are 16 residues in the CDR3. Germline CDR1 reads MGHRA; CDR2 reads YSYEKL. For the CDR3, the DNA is TGCGCCAGCAGCCAGGACAGGGCGTCTGGGGCCAACGTCCTGACTTTC. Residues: CASSQDRASGANVLTF.

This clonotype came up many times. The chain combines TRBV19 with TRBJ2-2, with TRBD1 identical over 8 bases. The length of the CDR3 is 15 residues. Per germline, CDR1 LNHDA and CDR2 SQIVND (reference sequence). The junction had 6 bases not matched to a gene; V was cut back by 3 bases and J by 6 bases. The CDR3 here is CASSMDRVFPGELFF. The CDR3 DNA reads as TGTGCCAGTAGTATGGACAGGGTGTTTCCCGGGGAGCTGTTTTTT.

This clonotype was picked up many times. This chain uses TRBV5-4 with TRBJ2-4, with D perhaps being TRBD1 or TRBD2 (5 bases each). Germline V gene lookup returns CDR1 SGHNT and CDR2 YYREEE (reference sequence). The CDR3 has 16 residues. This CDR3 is CGYRGGEVVAKNIQYF. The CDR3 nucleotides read TGTGGGTATCGTGGGGGAGAGGTCGTGGCCAAAAACATTCAGTACTTC. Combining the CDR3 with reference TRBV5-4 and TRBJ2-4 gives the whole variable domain ETGVTQSPTHLIKTRGQQVTLRCSSQSGHNTVSWYQQALGQGPQFIFQYYREEENGRGNFPPRFSGLQFPNYSSELNVNALELDDSALYLCGYRGGEVVAKNIQYFGAGTRLSVL.

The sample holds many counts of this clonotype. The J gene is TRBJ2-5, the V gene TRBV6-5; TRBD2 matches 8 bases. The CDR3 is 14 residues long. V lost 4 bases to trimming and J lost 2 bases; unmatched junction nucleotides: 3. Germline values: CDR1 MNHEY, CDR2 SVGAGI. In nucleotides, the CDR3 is TGTGCCAGCAGTTGGACTAGCAATCAAGAGACCCAGTACTTC. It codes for CASSWTSNQETQYF.

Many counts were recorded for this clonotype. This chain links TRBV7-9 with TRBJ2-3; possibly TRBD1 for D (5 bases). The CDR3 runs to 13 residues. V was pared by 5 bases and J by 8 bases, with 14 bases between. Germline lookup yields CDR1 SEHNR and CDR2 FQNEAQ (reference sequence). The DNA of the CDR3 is TGTGCCAGCAGCCCCGCAGGGCCGGGTACGCAGTATTTT. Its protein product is CASSPAGPGTQYF.

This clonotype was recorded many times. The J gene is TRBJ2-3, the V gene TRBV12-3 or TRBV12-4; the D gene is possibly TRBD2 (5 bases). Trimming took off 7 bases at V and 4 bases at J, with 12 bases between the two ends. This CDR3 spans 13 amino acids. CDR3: CASNPGGPDTQYF. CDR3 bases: TGTGCCAGCAACCCCGGCGGGCCAGATACGCAGTATTTT.

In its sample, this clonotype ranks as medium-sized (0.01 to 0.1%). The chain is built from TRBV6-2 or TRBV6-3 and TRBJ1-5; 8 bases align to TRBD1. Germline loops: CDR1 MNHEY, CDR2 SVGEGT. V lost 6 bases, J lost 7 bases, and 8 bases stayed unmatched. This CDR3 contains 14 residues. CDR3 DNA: TGTGCCAGCAGAATGGCAGGGGGCGAGCAGCCCCAGCATTTT. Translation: CASRMAGGEQPQHF.

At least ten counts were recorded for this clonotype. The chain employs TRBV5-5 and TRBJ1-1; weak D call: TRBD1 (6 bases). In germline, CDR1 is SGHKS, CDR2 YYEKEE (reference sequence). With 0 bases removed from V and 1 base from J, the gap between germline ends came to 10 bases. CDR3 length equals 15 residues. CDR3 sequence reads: CASSLEGTQNTEAFF. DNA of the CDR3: TGTGCCAGCAGCTTGGAAGGGACACAGAACACTGAAGCTTTCTTT.

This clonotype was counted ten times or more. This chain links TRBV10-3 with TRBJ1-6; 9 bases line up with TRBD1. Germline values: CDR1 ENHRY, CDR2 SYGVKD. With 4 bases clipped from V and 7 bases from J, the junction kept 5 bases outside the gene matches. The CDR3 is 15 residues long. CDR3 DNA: TGTGCCATCAGTGTCGGGACAGGGACCAATTCACCCCTCCACTTT. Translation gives CAISVGTGTNSPLHF.

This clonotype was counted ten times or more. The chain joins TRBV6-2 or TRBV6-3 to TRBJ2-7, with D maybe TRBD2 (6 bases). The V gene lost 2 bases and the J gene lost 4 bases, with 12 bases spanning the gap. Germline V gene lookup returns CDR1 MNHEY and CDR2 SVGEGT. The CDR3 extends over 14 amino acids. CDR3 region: CASSYDLAAYEQYF. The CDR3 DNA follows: TGTGCCAGCAGTTACGACTTAGCGGCATACGAGCAGTACTTC.

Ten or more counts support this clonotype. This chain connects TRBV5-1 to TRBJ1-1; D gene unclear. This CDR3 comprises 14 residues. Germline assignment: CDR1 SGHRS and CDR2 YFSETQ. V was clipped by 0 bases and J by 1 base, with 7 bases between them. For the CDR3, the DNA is TGCGCCAGCAGCTTGGGACCGTCGAACACTGAAGCTTTCTTT. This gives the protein CASSLGPSNTEAFF.

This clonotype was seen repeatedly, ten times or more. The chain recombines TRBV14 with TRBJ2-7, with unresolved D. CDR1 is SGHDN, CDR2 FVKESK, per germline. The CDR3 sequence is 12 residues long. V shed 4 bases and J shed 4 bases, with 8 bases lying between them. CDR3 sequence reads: CASSRSGYEQYF. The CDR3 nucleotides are TGTGCCAGCAGCCGATCAGGTTACGAGCAGTACTTC.

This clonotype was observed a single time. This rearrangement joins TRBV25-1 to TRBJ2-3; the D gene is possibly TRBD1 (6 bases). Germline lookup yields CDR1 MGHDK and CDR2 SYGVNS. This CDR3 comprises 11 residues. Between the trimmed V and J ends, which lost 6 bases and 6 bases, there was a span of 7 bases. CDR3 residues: CASRRGDTQYF. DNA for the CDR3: TGTGCCAGCAGGAGGGGGGATACGCAGTATTTT.